This entry lists 32 T cell receptor beta chains sequenced from one sample in a study of T-cell memory formation after mild COVID-19. TCRdb used MiXCR to reprocess the 5' RACE reads, holding one entry per CDR3 protein. The sample consists of over 450,000 distinct CDR3 sequences, roughly 20% of them appearing once. The specimen sequenced was PBMCs or a T cell subset sorted from them (not recorded which). These receptors all come from an adult woman who had mild COVID-19 (a few samples of this study predate the infection). Cell type and time point are not known.

This clonotype has more than one count but fewer than ten. The chain recombines TRBV18 with TRBJ2-1, with D perhaps matching TRBD1 (6 bases). This CDR3 spans 12 amino acids. The germline V gene has CDR1 KGHSH and CDR2 LQKENI. Trimming removed 1 base from V and 9 bases from J, with 7 bases in between. The CDR3 DNA sequence: TGTGCCAGCTCACCACGGGACACTGAGCAGTTCTTC. Translation gives CASSPRDTEQFF.

This clonotype was seen more than once but under ten times. The J gene is TRBJ1-1, the V gene TRBV24-1; D not resolved. CDR3 length: 15 amino acids. With 4 bases removed from V and 4 bases from J, the gap between germline ends came to 15 bases. The germline V gene encodes CDR1 KGHDR and CDR2 SFDVKD. The CDR3 loop is CATSDPRVSGTEAFF. The CDR3 DNA reads as TGTGCCACCAGTGACCCCCGGGTTTCCGGCACTGAAGCTTTCTTT.

The chain combines TRBV5-6 with TRBJ1-1, with 10 bases matching TRBD1. This CDR3 is built from 16 residues. Germline values: CDR1 SGHDT, CDR2 YYEEEE. V lost 3 bases and J lost 5; bases outside the gene matches: 10. CDR3 DNA sequence: TGTGCCAGCAGCTCCCGGACAGGGGGAAGGAGTACTGAAGCTTTCTTT. Amino acid sequence: CASSSRTGGRSTEAFF.

The chain has TRBV5-1 and TRBJ2-7; 10 bases fit TRBD2. The germline V gene has CDR1 SGHRS and CDR2 YFSETQ. This CDR3 has 14 amino acids. The V and J ends lost 3 bases and 4 bases, in that order; junction bases with no gene match: 4. Here the CDR3 reads CASSYSGGAYEQYF. CDR3 DNA: TGCGCCAGCAGCTACAGCGGGGGGGCTTACGAGCAGTACTTC.

The chain recombines TRBV6-2 or TRBV6-3 with TRBJ2-1, with D perhaps assigned TRBD1 or TRBD2 (5 bases each). Germline V gene sequence: CDR1 MNHEY, CDR2 SVGEGT. The CDR3 is 16 amino acids. The V and J ends lost 2 bases and 0 bases respectively, with 11 bases between them. The CDR3 bases are TGTGCCAGCAGTTACCTTGGGGGTAGCTCCTACAATGAGCAGTTCTTC. This gives the protein CASSYLGGSSYNEQFF.

The gene calls are TRBV19 and TRBJ2-1; 11 bases agree with TRBD2. Germline V CDR1 and CDR2: LNHDA, SQIVND (reference sequence). The CDR3 has 16 residues. V shed 5 bases and J 5 bases; nucleotides not matched to a gene: 8. The CDR3 loop reads CASSSIAGGMNNEQFF. The CDR3 coding sequence is TGTGCCAGTAGTTCGATAGCGGGAGGGATGAACAATGAGCAGTTCTTC.

The rearrangement joins TRBV4-2 to TRBJ1-2; maybe TRBD1 (5 bases). From germline, CDR1 is LGHNA and CDR2 YNFKEQ. Trimming shortened V by 0 bases and J by 7 bases, and 15 bases separated the two germline ends. The CDR3 covers 15 residues. The CDR3 DNA reads TGTGCCAGCAGCCAAGAGCGAGCTCCGGGGGGTGGCTACACCTTC. Translating it yields CASSQERAPGGGYTF.

This clonotype was detected many times. The rearrangement uses TRBV12-3 or TRBV12-4 and TRBJ2-3; D is unclear. Trimming left V 6 bases short and J 3 bases short, with 13 bases between. The CDR3 spans 14 residues. For the CDR3, the DNA is TGTGCCAGCAGCCCACCGGGTAGTACAGATACGCAGTATTTT. Encoded protein: CASSPPGSTDTQYF.

The chain recombines TRBV6-5 with TRBJ2-7; 8 positions agree with TRBD1. Per the germline V gene, CDR1 is MNHEY and CDR2 is SVGAGI. J gave up 1 base and V 3 bases, and 8 bases lay outside the gene matches. The length of the CDR3 is 16 residues. The CDR3 here is CASSYNSGQASYEQYF. Written as DNA, the CDR3 is TGTGCCAGCAGTTATAATTCGGGACAGGCTTCCTACGAGCAGTACTTC.

The chain has TRBV12-3 or TRBV12-4 and TRBJ2-7; D unclear. The CDR3 runs to 13 residues. V was trimmed by 7 bases and J by 2 bases, leaving 12 bases between them. CDR3 nucleotide sequence: TGTGCCAGCACGGCATCTCCTCCCTACGAGCAGTACTTC. It translates to CASTASPPYEQYF.

V is TRBV25-1 and J is TRBJ2-7; a weak D match, TRBD2 (6 bases). Germline CDR1 reads MGHDK; CDR2 reads SYGVNS. V was shortened by 7 bases and J by 2 bases, with 12 bases between the two germline ends. CDR3 length equals 13 residues. The CDR3 bases are TGTGCCAGCACCGACGGGGGAACCTACGAGCAGTACTTC. Protein sequence: CASTDGGTYEQYF.

This clonotype was detected a few times. The V gene is TRBV5-1, the J gene TRBJ2-3, with D perhaps TRBD2 (5 bases). The CDR3 consists of 15 residues. V was cut by 7 bases and J by 0 bases, with 15 bases left in between. The germline CDR1 and CDR2 sequences are SGHRS and YFSETQ. The DNA of the CDR3 is TGCGCCAGCCGCGGGCTGATGCATAGCACAGATACGCAGTATTTT. Encoded protein: CASRGLMHSTDTQYF.

The rearrangement joins TRBV5-1 to TRBJ1-2, with 7 positions matching TRBD1. The CDR3 is 15 residues long. The V gene end was trimmed by 4 bases and the J gene end by 0 bases; junction bases not matched to a gene: 6. In germline, CDR1 is SGHRS, CDR2 YFSETQ. The CDR3 DNA sequence: TGCGCCAGCAGCCGCTCGGACAGGTCTAACTATGGCTACACCTTC. It yields the protein CASSRSDRSNYGYTF.

This clonotype was seen more than once but under ten times. The gene calls are TRBV5-1 and TRBJ2-3; D not resolved. V was pared by 4 bases and J by 4 bases, with 7 bases between. The CDR3 runs to 12 residues. The germline V gene has CDR1 SGHRS and CDR2 YFSETQ. CDR3 DNA sequence: TGCGCCAGCAGCGACGGACCAGATACGCAGTATTTT. Translation: CASSDGPDTQYF.

DNA of the CDR3: TGCGCCAGCAGTCGAGACAGGGGGCTAGCGGGAGCCACCGGGGAGCTGTTTTTT. Translation: CASSRDRGLAGATGELFF. J is TRBJ2-2 and V is TRBV5-1; D could derive from TRBD1 or TRBD2 (10 bases each). The CDR3 spans 18 residues. The ends were cut back, 5 bases at V and 4 bases at J, with 24 bases in the middle. Looked up from germline, CDR1 is SGHRS and CDR2 is YFSETQ.

V is TRBV20-1 and J is TRBJ1-2, with TRBD1 matching 7 bases. The CDR3 is 14 residues long. Germline CDR1 reads DFQATT; CDR2 reads SNEGSKA (reference sequence). Unmatched junction bases numbered 7, after V lost 1 base and J lost 5 bases. This CDR3 is CSARVGQTKYGYTF. In nucleotides, the CDR3 is TGCAGTGCTAGAGTGGGACAGACAAAATATGGCTACACCTTC.

CDR3 in amino acids: CASSILDRGLDQPQHF. In DNA, the CDR3 is TGTGCCAGTAGTATTCTGGACAGGGGGCTTGATCAGCCCCAGCATTTT. The V and J genes are TRBV19 and TRBJ1-5; 11 positions agree with TRBD1. Germline V lookup: CDR1 LNHDA, CDR2 SQIVND (reference sequence). This CDR3 comprises 16 residues. V was pared by 3 bases and J by 5 bases, with 6 bases of the junction left unmatched.

In this sample, this clonotype turned up a few times. The chain recombines TRBV6-5 with TRBJ2-5; 12 bases are a match to TRBD1. Germline values: CDR1 MNHEY, CDR2 SVGAGI. The CDR3 sequence is 16 residues long. J was trimmed by 3 bases and V by 6 bases; bases with no gene match: 8. DNA for the CDR3: TGTGCCAGCAGGACGACTGGGACAGGGGGCGAAGAGACCCAGTACTTC. This sequence encodes CASRTTGTGGEETQYF.

The gene calls are TRBV7-2 and TRBJ1-6; D remains ambiguous. Germline CDR1 SGHTA, CDR2 FQGNSA. This CDR3 is built from 12 residues. V lost 3 bases to trimming and J lost 9 bases, with 6 bases between them. CDR3 loop: CASSLRSSPLHF. As DNA, the CDR3 is TGTGCCAGCAGCTTGCGGAGTTCACCCCTCCACTTT.

Ten or more counts support this clonotype. The chain combines TRBV7-8 with TRBJ2-1, with 8 nucleotides matching TRBD2. The CDR3 runs to 16 residues. In germline, CDR1 is SGHVS, CDR2 FQNEAQ. Trimming removed 4 bases from V and 5 bases from J; junction bases left unmatched: 10. This CDR3 reads CASSSFTGGVDNEQFF. The CDR3 DNA sequence: TGTGCCAGCAGCTCCTTTACGGGGGGGGTAGACAATGAGCAGTTCTTC. The whole variable domain, filled in from reference TRBV7-8 and TRBJ2-1, reads GAGVSQSPRYKVAKRGQDVALRCDPISGHVSLFWYQQALGQGPEFLTYFQNEAQLDKSGLPSDRFFAERPEGSVSTLKIQRTQQEDSAVYLCASSSFTGGVDNEQFFGPGTRLTVL.

This clonotype was observed many times. The CDR3 protein is CSASVLRAKNIQYF. CDR3 nucleotide sequence: TGCAGTGCTTCTGTATTACGGGCCAAAAACATTCAGTACTTC. This sequence joins TRBV20-1 and TRBJ2-4; unclear D gene. V lost 5 bases to trimming and J lost 1 base, with 12 bases between them. Per the germline V gene, CDR1 is DFQATT and CDR2 is SNEGSKA (reference sequence). The CDR3 sequence is 14 residues long.

The chain joins TRBV4-1 to TRBJ2-3, with D possibly matching TRBD2 (7 bases). Trimming removed 5 bases at V and 0 bases at J, with 21 bases between. The CDR3 consists of 18 residues. Germline loops: CDR1 MGHRA, CDR2 YSYEKL. The CDR3 loop reads CASSTPPRGGDSTDTQYF. CDR3 nucleotide sequence: TGCGCCAGCAGCACACCGCCCCGCGGGGGCGACAGCACAGATACGCAGTATTTT.

This clonotype was counted a few times. V usage is TRBV3-1 and J usage is TRBJ2-1; 10 bases are shared with TRBD2. The CDR3 consists of 19 residues. V gave up 1 base and J gave up 2 bases; unmatched junction bases: 11. Germline assignment: CDR1 LGHDT and CDR2 YNNKEL (reference sequence). The CDR3 here is CASSQAQPGTSVTYNEQFF. CDR3 DNA sequence: TGTGCCAGCAGCCAAGCCCAACCCGGGACTAGCGTTACCTACAATGAGCAGTTCTTC.

The chain combines TRBV7-9 with TRBJ2-7, with D perhaps TRBD1 or TRBD2 (6 bases each). The V and J ends lost 2 bases and 5 bases respectively, with 16 bases between them. The CDR3 covers 15 residues. Germline CDR1 reads SEHNR; CDR2 reads FQNEAQ (reference sequence). The CDR3, as DNA: TGTGCCAGCAGCTTAAGGGGGGCCGGTGGAGACGAGCAGTACTTC. Its translation: CASSLRGAGGDEQYF.

This clonotype was found a few times. The rearrangement uses TRBV20-1 and TRBJ2-5; tentatively, D is TRBD1 (5 bases). There are 14 residues in the CDR3. V shed 0 bases and J shed 1 base, with 9 bases lying between them. The germline gives CDR1 DFQATT, CDR2 SNEGSKA (reference sequence). CDR3 protein: CSARDWGSQETQYF. DNA for the CDR3: TGCAGTGCTAGAGATTGGGGCAGCCAAGAGACCCAGTACTTC.

This clonotype appeared many times. The V and J genes are TRBV5-5 and TRBJ1-5; no clear D. Germline V CDR1 and CDR2: SGHKS, YYEKEE (reference sequence). The CDR3 contains 15 residues. V lost 5 bases and J 0 bases, leaving 12 bases between the germline ends. The CDR3 DNA is TGTGCCAGCAGTTTCGGGGAAAATAGCAATCAGCCCCAGCATTTT. Protein product: CASSFGENSNQPQHF.

The table lists this clonotype with many counts. The chain uses TRBV12-3 or TRBV12-4 and TRBJ2-7; 11 nucleotides agree with TRBD2. V lost 3 bases and J lost 0; bases outside the gene matches: 7. The CDR3 length is 17 residues. The DNA for the CDR3 is TGTGCCAGCAGTTTTTGGCTAGCGGGAGGTTACTCCTACGAGCAGTACTTC. It translates to CASSFWLAGGYSYEQYF.

A single count supports this clonotype. The V gene is TRBV4-3, the J gene TRBJ1-2; D gene ambiguous. The V and J ends lost 4 bases and 0 bases respectively, with 12 bases between them. This CDR3 comprises 15 residues. The germline gives CDR1 LGHNA, CDR2 YSLEER. The chain's CDR3 is CASSPSKKSNYGYTF. The CDR3 DNA is TGCGCCAGCAGCCCCTCAAAAAAGTCTAACTATGGCTACACCTTC.

A few counts support this clonotype. The chain couples TRBV3-1 to TRBJ2-7; possibly TRBD2 for D (6 bases). V was cut by 5 bases and J by 3 bases, with 11 bases left in between. Looked up from germline, CDR1 is LGHDT and CDR2 is YNNKEL (reference sequence). The CDR3 totals 13 residues. CDR3 region: CASSEGLFYEQYF. As DNA, the CDR3 is TGTGCCAGCAGCGAGGGACTTTTCTACGAGCAGTACTTC.

The V call is TRBV3-1, the J call TRBJ1-6, with unresolved D. The CDR3 contains 14 residues. Germline V gene data show CDR1 as LGHDT and CDR2 as YNNKEL (reference sequence). Trimming took 0 bases from V and 8 from J, leaving 8 bases between them. The CDR3 region is CASSQDSFYSPLHF. CDR3 nucleotides: TGTGCCAGCAGCCAAGACTCTTTTTATTCACCCCTCCACTTT.

This clonotype was found a few times. This chain joins TRBV7-2 and TRBJ1-5; 8 nucleotides match TRBD1. This CDR3 has 15 amino acids. The trim removed 3 bases at V and 2 bases at J, leaving 3 bases unmatched. Germline V lookup: CDR1 SGHTA, CDR2 FQGNSA. In nucleotides, the CDR3 is TGTGCCAGCAGCTTCCAGGGGGCTGGCAATCAGCCCCAGCATTTT. As protein: CASSFQGAGNQPQHF.

The sample holds a few counts of this clonotype. The V and J genes are TRBV29-1 and TRBJ2-1; TRBD2 aligns across 8 bases. After removal of 7 bases from V and 5 bases from J, the junction contained 28 bases not matched to a gene. Germline V gene data show CDR1 as SQVTM and CDR2 as ANQGSEA. The CDR3 sequence is 20 residues long. The CDR3 region is CSAARGSGTSRSLFNNEQFF. The CDR3 coding sequence is TGCAGCGCCGCACGGGGTAGCGGGACCTCGCGGTCCCTTTTCAACAATGAGCAGTTCTTC.